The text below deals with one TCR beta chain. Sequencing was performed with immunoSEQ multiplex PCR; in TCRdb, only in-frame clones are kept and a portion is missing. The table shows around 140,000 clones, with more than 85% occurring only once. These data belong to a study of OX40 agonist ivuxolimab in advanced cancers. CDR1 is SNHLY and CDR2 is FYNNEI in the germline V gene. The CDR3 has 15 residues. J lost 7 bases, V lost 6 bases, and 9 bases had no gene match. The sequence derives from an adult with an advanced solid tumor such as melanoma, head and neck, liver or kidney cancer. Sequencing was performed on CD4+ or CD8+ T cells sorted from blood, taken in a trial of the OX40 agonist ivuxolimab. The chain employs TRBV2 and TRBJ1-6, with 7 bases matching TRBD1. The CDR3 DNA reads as TGTGCCAGCAGAGCTGACAGGGTTCGGAATTCACCCCTCCACTTT. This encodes CASRADRVRNSPLHF.